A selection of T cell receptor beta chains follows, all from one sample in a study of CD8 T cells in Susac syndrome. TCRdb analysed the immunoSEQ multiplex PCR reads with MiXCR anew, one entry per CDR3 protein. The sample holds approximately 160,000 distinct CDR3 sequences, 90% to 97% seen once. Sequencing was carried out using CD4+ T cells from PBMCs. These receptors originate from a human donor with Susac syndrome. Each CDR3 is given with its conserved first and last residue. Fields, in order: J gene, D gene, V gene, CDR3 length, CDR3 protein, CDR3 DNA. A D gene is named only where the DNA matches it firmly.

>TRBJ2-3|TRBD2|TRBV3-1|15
CASSPGTSFADTQYF
TGTGCCAGCAGTCCCGGGACTAGCTTCGCAGATACGCAGTATTTT
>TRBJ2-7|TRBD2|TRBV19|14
CASSIRLARNEQYF
TGTGCCAGTAGTATAAGACTAGCCCGGAACGAGCAGTACTTC
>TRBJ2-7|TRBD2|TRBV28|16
CASSSGPSGRGYEQYF
TGTGCCAGCAGTTCGGGGCCTAGCGGGAGAGGCTACGAGCAGTACTTC
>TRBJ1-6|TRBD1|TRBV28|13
CASSPTGVFSLHF
TGTGCCAGCAGCCCGACAGGGGTCTTCTCCCTCCACTTT
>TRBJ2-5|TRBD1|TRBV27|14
CASSRDRSQETQYF
TGTGCCAGCAGCCGGGACAGATCCCAAGAGACCCAGTACTTC
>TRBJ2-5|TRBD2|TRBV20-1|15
CSASGLAGLQETQYF
TGCAGTGCTAGCGGACTAGCGGGGCTCCAAGAGACCCAGTACTTC
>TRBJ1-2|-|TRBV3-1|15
CASSQDTATNYGYTF
TGTGCCAGCAGCCAGGATACAGCTACTAACTATGGCTACACCTTC
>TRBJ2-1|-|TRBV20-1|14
CSARGGGSYNEQFF
TGCAGTGCTAGAGGAGGAGGCTCCTACAATGAGCAGTTCTTC
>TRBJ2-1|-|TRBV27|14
CASSSPAQNNEQFF
TGTGCCAGCAGTTCCCCCGCCCAAAACAATGAGCAGTTCTTC
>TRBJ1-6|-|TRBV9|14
CASSTIGFGSPLHF
TGTGCCAGCAGCACAATAGGGTTTGGGTCACCCCTCCACTTT
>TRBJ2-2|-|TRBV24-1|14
CATRGWPDTGELFF
TGTGCCACCAGAGGATGGCCAGACACCGGGGAGCTGTTTTTT
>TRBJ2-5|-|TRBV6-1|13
CASRGPGRETQYF
TGTGCCAGCAGGGGGCCAGGGAGAGAGACCCAGTACTTC
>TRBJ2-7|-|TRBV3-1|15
CASSQGPTTSYEQYF
TGTGCCAGCAGCCAAGGACCCACCACTTCCTACGAGCAGTACTTC